This is a list of T cell receptor beta chains from one sample in a study of shared clonotypes between healthy human individuals. Measured with immunoSEQ multiplex PCR; TCRdb has only the in-frame clones, and not every one. The sample carries some 2.1 million clones, about 95% recorded once. Sequencing used naive CD8+ T cells sorted from blood. The receptors shown here come from a man aged 18-30 years in good health. The CDR3 runs from the conserved cysteine through the conserved F or W. A D gene is named only where the DNA matches it firmly. The size of a clone is reported for some rows only, either as once, few or many, or as a class for expanded clones.

NA TRBD1 TRBJ1-2 TRBV7-9 TGTGCCAGCAGCCCCGCCAGCGGAGGGACAGCGGATAACTATGGCTACACCTTC CASSPASGGTADNYGYTF
NA NA TRBJ2-3 TRBV15 TGTGCCACCAGCAGAGATTTAGGAGGGCCAGATACGCAGTATTTT CATSRDLGGPDTQYF
NA NA TRBJ1-3 TRBV10-3 TGTGCCATCAGTCCCCTCGGCAGGGGTCCCCACATATATTTT CAISPLGRGPHIYF
NA NA TRBJ1-5 TRBV7-2 TGTGCCAGCAGCTTAGGGGGCGGCGGAGTCGGACCAAATCAGCCCCAGCATTTT CASSLGGGGVGPNQPQHF
NA NA TRBJ1-2 TRBV27 TGTGCCAGTTATGGATGGGTGACCTTTAACTATGGCTACACCTTC CASYGWVTFNYGYTF
NA NA TRBJ2-7 TRBV4-1 TGCGCCAGCAGCCAAGGGGACGCAACTTACGAGCAGTACTTC CASSQGDATYEQYF
NA TRBD1 TRBJ2-7 TRBV25-1 TGTGCCAGCAGTGAATTGAGACAGGGTCGGGTCGAGCAGTACTTC CASSELRQGRVEQYF
NA NA TRBJ2-1 TRBV7-8 TGTGCCAGCAGCTTAGCGCTAGGAGGGGGGACGGATGAGCAGTTCTTC CASSLALGGGTDEQFF
NA TRBD2 TRBJ2-1 TRBV7-8 TGTGCCAGCAGCTCGTTGCTAGCGGGGGCCCAAGTCAATGAGCAGTTCTTC CASSSLLAGAQVNEQFF
few NA TRBJ1-1 TRBV2 TGTGCCAGCAGTGAAGCCCGTGACACGGACTTT CASSEARDTDF
NA NA TRBJ2-3 TRBV28 TGTGCCACCGTAGGGCTAGATACGCAGTATTTT CATVGLDTQYF
NA NA TRBJ2-3 TRBV5-1 TGCGCCAGCAGCTTGGACGGGGGGCAGTATTTT CASSLDGGQYF
NA NA TRBJ2-7 TRBV19 TGTGCCAGTAGTTCCAAGGGGAACAGGGCGGTCTCCTACGAGCAGTACTTC CASSSKGNRAVSYEQYF
NA NA TRBJ2-2 TRBV6-5 TGTGCCAGCAGTTACGCTGGGGCCTCCGGCACCGGGGAGCTGTTTTTT CASSYAGASGTGELFF
NA NA TRBJ1-4 TRBV28 TGTGCCAGCAGTTTAAACAGTGCAACTAATGAAAAACTGTTTTTT CASSLNSATNEKLFF
few TRBD1 TRBJ1-1 TRBV30 TGTGCCTGGAGTGTAGCAGGGGGACACACTGAAGCTTTCTTT CAWSVAGGHTEAFF
NA NA TRBJ2-5 TRBV27 TGTGCCAGCAGTTCGCACGACCAAGAGACCCAGTACTTC CASSSHDQETQYF
NA NA TRBJ2-1 TRBV11-2 TGTGCCAGCAGCTTCAGAGCGGCTCTCTACAATGAGCAGTTCTTC CASSFRAALYNEQFF
NA TRBD1 TRBJ2-3 TRBV11-2 TGTGCCAGCATAGCAGAGACAGGGGGGCCAGATACGCAGTATTTT CASIAETGGPDTQYF
NA NA TRBJ2-1 TRBV9 TGTGCCAGCAGCGTAGTTTCTAGCAATGAGCAGTTCTTC CASSVVSSNEQFF
NA TRBD2 TRBJ2-2 TRBV7-2 TGTGCTAGCAGCATAGGGAGCGTCGGACTAGCAAACACCGGGGAGCTGTTTTTT CASSIGSVGLANTGELFF
NA NA TRBJ2-5 TRBV11-1 TGTGCCAGCAGCATACCTGCAAAAGGGGGAGAGACCCAGTACTTC CASSIPAKGGETQYF
NA TRBD2 TRBJ2-7 TRBV27 TGTGCCAGCAGTCGCGGGGGTTACTACGAGCAGTACTTC CASSRGGYYEQYF
NA TRBD2 TRBJ2-7 TRBV6-6 TGTGCCAGCAATGGGGGGAGCGGGAGTTCCGAGCAGTACTTC CASNGGSGSSEQYF
NA NA TRBJ2-1 TRBV10-1 TGCGCCAGCAGCAGTTCGGGGGACGTCCATCATGAGCAGTTCTTC CASSSSGDVHHEQFF
few NA TRBJ1-6 TRBV5-6 TGTGCCAGCAGCCGAGGTAATTCACCCCTCCACTTT CASSRGNSPLHF
once NA TRBJ1-2 TRBV29-1 TGCAGCGTTGAGACGGGACGGCTACTGGGCTACACCTTC CSVETGRLLGYTF
NA NA TRBJ1-4 TRBV7-9 TGTGCCAGCAGCTTAGGAGCTGAGGACGGGAGGAACGGGGAAAAACTGTTTTTT CASSLGAEDGRNGEKLFF
NA NA TRBJ2-7 TRBV5-4 TGTGCCAGCAGCTTGCAGGGGATGTACGAGCAGTACTTC CASSLQGMYEQYF
NA TRBD1 TRBJ1-2 TRBV29-1 TGCAGCGCCGGGGGACAGGGGGTGGATTATGGCTACACCTTC CSAGGQGVDYGYTF
NA TRBD1 TRBJ2-3 TRBV7-6 TGTGCCAGCAGTTTCCGGGACAGGGGAACAGATACGCAGTATTTT CASSFRDRGTDTQYF
NA NA TRBJ1-1 TRBV12-5 TGTGCTAGTGGTTTGGGTGGGTCGGTAGCTTTCTTT CASGLGGSVAFF
NA TRBD2 TRBJ2-7 TRBV7-2 TGTGCCAGCAGATCTAGCGGGAGACCTTTGTACGAGCAGTACTTC CASRSSGRPLYEQYF
NA TRBD1 TRBJ2-1 TRBV7-6 TGTGCCAGCAGCTTGGCCCAGGGGGCCTATGAGCAGTTCTTC CASSLAQGAYEQFF
NA NA TRBJ2-7 TRBV5-1 TGCGCCAGCAGCTTACAGGCGACGTGGGAGCAGTACTTC CASSLQATWEQYF
NA TRBD1 TRBJ2-2 TRBV13 TGTGCCAGCAGCCCCACACAGGGGGCGAGGACCGGGGAGCTGTTTTTT CASSPTQGARTGELFF
NA TRBD1 TRBJ1-1 TRBV5-4 TGTGCCAGCAGCTCTTGGACAGGGCCGAGCACTGAAGCTTTCTTT CASSSWTGPSTEAFF
once NA TRBJ2-5 TRBV4-1 TGCGCCAGCAGCCTTCGGCTAGCTCTGGAGACCCAGTACTTC CASSLRLALETQYF
NA NA TRBJ2-7 TRBV14 TGTGCCAGCAGTCGGACAGAGGGGGTCTACGAGCAGTACTTC CASSRTEGVYEQYF
NA TRBD2 TRBJ2-1 TRBV2 TGTGCCAGCACAGGACTAGCGGGCCCCGGTGGTGAGCAGTTCTTC CASTGLAGPGGEQFF
once NA TRBJ1-1 TRBV9 TGTGCCAGCAGCGTAGGCAGTTCCCTGAACACTGAAGCTTTCTTT CASSVGSSLNTEAFF
NA NA TRBJ1-2 TRBV28 TGTGCCAGCGGGCAGGCCGGGGTCTACGGCTACACCTTC CASGQAGVYGYTF
NA NA TRBJ2-1 TRBV6-5 TGTGCCAGCAGTTACGAACGGACTACCCACGGGGGTGAGCAGTTCTTC CASSYERTTHGGEQFF
NA NA TRBJ1-1 TRBV9 TGTGCCAGCAGCTTGTGGGGAAGCACTGAAGCTTTCTTT CASSLWGSTEAFF
NA NA TRBJ2-7 TRBV2 TGTGCCAGCAGTGAAGTGGGAAAAGGTCCCTACGAGCAGTACTTC CASSEVGKGPYEQYF
NA TRBD1 TRBJ2-2 TRBV5-5 TGTGCCAGCAGCCCAGGGACAGGGGAGCATACCGGGGAGCTGTTTTTT CASSPGTGEHTGELFF
NA NA TRBJ2-7 TRBV5-8 TGTGCCAGCAGCTTGGGACCCGAGCAGTACTTC CASSLGPEQYF
NA NA TRBJ1-1 TRBV11-1 TGTGCCAGCAGCTCCGGAGGTGGCACTGAAGCTTTCTTT CASSSGGGTEAFF
NA NA TRBJ1-1 TRBV11-1 TGTGCCAGCAGCTGGAACGGGGCTGGCACTGAAGCTTTCTTT CASSWNGAGTEAFF
once NA TRBJ2-1 TRBV4-1 TGCGCCAGCAGCCAAGAAGACTATTACAATGAGCAGTTCTTC CASSQEDYYNEQFF
NA TRBD1 TRBJ2-7 TRBV25-1 TGTGCCAGCAGTGAAGCCTTCCTCGGACAGGGAGGCACCTACGAGCAGTACTTC CASSEAFLGQGGTYEQYF
once NA TRBJ1-1 TRBV9 TGTGCCAGCAGCGTAGTTTCCATGGCGGGGCCGAACACTGAAGCTTTCTTT CASSVVSMAGPNTEAFF
once TRBD1 TRBJ2-5 TRBV29-1 TGCAGCGTTGAAGGCGGGACAGGGGGAGGGTACCAAGAGACCCAGTACTTC CSVEGGTGGGYQETQYF